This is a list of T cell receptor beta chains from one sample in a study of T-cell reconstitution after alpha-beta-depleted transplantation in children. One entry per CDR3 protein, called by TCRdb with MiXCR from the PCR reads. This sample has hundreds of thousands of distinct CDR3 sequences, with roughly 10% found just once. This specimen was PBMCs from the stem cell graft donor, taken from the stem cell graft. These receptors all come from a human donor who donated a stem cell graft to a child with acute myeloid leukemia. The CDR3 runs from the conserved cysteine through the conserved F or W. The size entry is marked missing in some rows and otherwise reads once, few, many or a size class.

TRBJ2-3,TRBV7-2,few,CASSVRTSVTDTQYF
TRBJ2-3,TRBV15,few,CATTGGPTDTQYF
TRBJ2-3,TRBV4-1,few,CASSPPSGWDTQYF
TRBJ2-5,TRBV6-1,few,CASSESGIGETQYF
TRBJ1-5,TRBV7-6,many,CASSLGQDQPQHF
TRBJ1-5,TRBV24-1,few,CATSEGGQGASQPQHF
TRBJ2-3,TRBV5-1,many,CASSSHRETDTQYF
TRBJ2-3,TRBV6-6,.,CASQGSTDTQYF
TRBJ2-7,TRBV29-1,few,CSVGRTSGSYEQYF
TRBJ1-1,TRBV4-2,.,CASSQTIDNTEAFF
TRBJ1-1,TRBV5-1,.,CASSLARANTEAFF
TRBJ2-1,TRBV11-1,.,CASSFPTSGRAEGNGNEQFF
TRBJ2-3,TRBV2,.,CASSRRKGEFPSGAADTQYF
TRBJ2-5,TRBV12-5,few,CASGLEGAGETQYF
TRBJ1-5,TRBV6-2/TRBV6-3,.,CASRPGGGGQPQHF
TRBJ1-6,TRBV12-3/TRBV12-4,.,CASSLLRGVDSPLHF
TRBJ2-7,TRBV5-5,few,CASSPPGQGMGQYF
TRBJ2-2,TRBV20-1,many,CSARAPPYSGELFF
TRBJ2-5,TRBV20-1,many,CSAGAPRTQYF
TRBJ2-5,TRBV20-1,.,CSARLVSPVETQYF
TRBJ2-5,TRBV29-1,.,CSVDYGSETQYF
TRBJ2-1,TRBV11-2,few,CASSLDPRGPGRDNEQFF
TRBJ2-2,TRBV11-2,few,CASSLVAGGTTGELFF
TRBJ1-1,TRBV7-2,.,CASSRTVRTEAFF
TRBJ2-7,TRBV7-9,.,CASSSRDTLSYEQYF
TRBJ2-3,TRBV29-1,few,CSGGLAGGDTQYF
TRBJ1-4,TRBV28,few,CASSLLGGPNEKLFF
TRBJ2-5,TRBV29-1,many,CSVEGFLSSGSQETQYF
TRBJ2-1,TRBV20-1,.,CSARDDPELRF
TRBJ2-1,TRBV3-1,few,CASSRRASGVNEQFF
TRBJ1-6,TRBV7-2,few,CASSLDRGGNSPLHF
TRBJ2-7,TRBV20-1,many,CSARVPGVGIEQYF
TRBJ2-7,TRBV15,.,CATSRDPAGGYEQYF
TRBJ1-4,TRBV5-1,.,CASSYGTSNEKLFF
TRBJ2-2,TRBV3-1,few,CASSQDLSGLGGELFF
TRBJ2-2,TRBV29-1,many,CSVAPQGYTGELFF
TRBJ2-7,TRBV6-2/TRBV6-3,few,CASTKRGLAGSPTDHEQYF
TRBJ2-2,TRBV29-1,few,CSVEGHEGGVKTGELFF
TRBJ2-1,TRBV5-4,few,CASSLKLAGGPEFF
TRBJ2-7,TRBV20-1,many,CSAVKRARRYF
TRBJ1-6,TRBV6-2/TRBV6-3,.,CASSNTGTGYSPLHF
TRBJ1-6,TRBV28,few,CASTPGHSRPHF
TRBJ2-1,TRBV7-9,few,CASSPNQRGATNEQFF